What follows describes a single T cell receptor (beta chain). What it binds is unknown. Input was 1.5 to 2.5 ug genomic DNA, or all available if less. Amplification used 60 V beta primers and 13 J beta primers. Only in-frame clones appear in the TCRdb table, and some are missing; sequencing was by immunoSEQ multiplex PCR. The repertoire includes 75,000 to 95,000 clones, approximately 75% of them detected once, and 2.1% sits in the top ten. The data belong to a study of glioma-infiltrating T cells after dendritic cell vaccination. Time point meaning: after dendritic cell vaccination, including at tumor progression/relapse. Study-wide results and limits: Few patients contributed both blood and tumor specimens.

This receptor was taken from a human donor with glioblastoma. Here the sequenced sample was blood, taken after dendritic cell vaccination.

The CDR3 loop is CASSLVGQLNNYGYTF. The CDR3 DNA follows: TGTGCCAGCAGCTTGGTTGGACAGTTAAATAACTATGGCTACACCTTC. The V gene is TRBV5-5, the J gene TRBJ1-2; TRBD1 is a possible D gene (6 bases). The CDR3 extends over 16 amino acids. Per the germline V gene, CDR1 is SGHKS and CDR2 is YYEKEE (reference sequence). V shed 0 bases and J shed 1 base, with 13 bases lying between them.